The rows below give T cell receptor beta chains drawn from one sample of a study of blood T cell repertoires in COVID-19. Repertoires were generated with immunoSEQ multiplex PCR, while TCRdb's copy carries only in-frame clones and drops some. The repertoire has more than 150,000 clones, about 88% of them found once; the top ten carry 0.99%. The sequencing sample was made of peripheral blood. Every receptor here comes from a man aged 18 to 29 with acute or convalescent COVID-19. Each CDR3 is given with its conserved first and last residue. The D gene is left open where the match is weak.

CDR3: CASSYTGAQPQHF
J: TRBJ1-5
V: TRBV6-5
D: -

CDR3: CASSRGMAGPGQPQHF
J: TRBJ1-5
V: TRBV19
D: -

CDR3: CASSLLFNQPQHF
J: TRBJ1-5
V: TRBV7-8
D: -

CDR3: CASSSTSLGETQYF
J: TRBJ2-5
V: TRBV7-8
D: -

CDR3: CASSSRDRGQVGAFF
J: TRBJ1-1
V: TRBV7-2
D: TRBD1

CDR3: CASSQDMGSSYNSPLHF
J: TRBJ1-6
V: TRBV5-5
D: -

CDR3: CASSPAGNTNTGELFF
J: TRBJ2-2
V: TRBV5-1
D: -

CDR3: CASSVLTGGISPLHF
J: TRBJ1-6
V: TRBV19
D: TRBD1

CDR3: CASMPGQGRAGELFF
J: TRBJ2-2
V: TRBV2
D: TRBD1

CDR3: CASSSYRGSYNEQFF
J: TRBJ2-1
V: TRBV25-1
D: TRBD1

CDR3: CASSLTGNYNSPLHF
J: TRBJ1-6
V: TRBV5-5
D: -

CDR3: CASSSRASGATETQYF
J: TRBJ2-5
V: TRBV27
D: TRBD2

CDR3: CASRDLGGPDTQYF
J: TRBJ2-3
V: TRBV5-6
D: -

CDR3: CASSQRQGAGDTQYF
J: TRBJ2-3
V: TRBV7-8
D: TRBD1

CDR3: CASSSLGTGGRNEQFF
J: TRBJ2-1
V: TRBV6-6
D: TRBD1

CDR3: CASSESIGRPGQFF
J: TRBJ2-1
V: TRBV2
D: -

CDR3: CASSAGGRGYTF
J: TRBJ1-2
V: TRBV7-8
D: -

CDR3: CASSLASGGNSPLHF
J: TRBJ1-6
V: TRBV7-8
D: -

CDR3: CASSETGALAKNIQYF
J: TRBJ2-4
V: TRBV7-3
D: TRBD1

CDR3: CASRSAGNQPQHF
J: TRBJ1-5
V: TRBV10-1
D: -

CDR3: CASRPVVTLGYTEAFF
J: TRBJ1-1
V: TRBV5-1
D: -

CDR3: CAWQRFSGELFF
J: TRBJ2-2
V: TRBV30
D: -

CDR3: CAWSGGLAGGLEAFF
J: TRBJ1-1
V: TRBV30
D: TRBD1

CDR3: CASSPGRGGNTIYF
J: TRBJ1-3
V: TRBV5-1
D: -

CDR3: CASSVDMESTGEKLFF
J: TRBJ1-4
V: TRBV9
D: -

CDR3: CASSWRLAGGGQFF
J: TRBJ2-1
V: TRBV6-2/TRBV6-3
D: TRBD2

CDR3: CASRLGQTLETQYF
J: TRBJ2-5
V: TRBV6-5
D: TRBD1

CDR3: CASSPQGAGTEAFF
J: TRBJ1-1
V: TRBV4-1
D: TRBD1

CDR3: CASSVLIAGYSGANVLTF
J: TRBJ2-6
V: TRBV11-2
D: -

CDR3: CASSGTGDLSVNEKLFF
J: TRBJ1-4
V: TRBV2
D: TRBD1

CDR3: CTGTRMNTEAFF
J: TRBJ1-1
V: TRBV29-1
D: -

CDR3: CASSLGGQVQETQYF
J: TRBJ2-5
V: TRBV5-6
D: TRBD1

CDR3: CASCTGSITDTQYF
J: TRBJ2-3
V: TRBV5-1
D: -

CDR3: CASSQTGNTEAFF
J: TRBJ1-1
V: TRBV3-1/TRBV3-2
D: -

CDR3: CASRPNRGPYSNQPQHF
J: TRBJ1-5
V: TRBV28
D: TRBD1

CDR3: CASSPGGAPTGELFF
J: TRBJ2-2
V: TRBV19
D: -

CDR3: CASSQGIVEKLFF
J: TRBJ1-4
V: TRBV19
D: -

CDR3: CASSSGASGGTTDTQYF
J: TRBJ2-3
V: TRBV28
D: TRBD2

CDR3: CASSLEGWPLSTEAFF
J: TRBJ1-1
V: TRBV13
D: -

CDR3: CASGLYEKSLANYGYTF
J: TRBJ1-2
V: TRBV23-1
D: -

CDR3: CASTGARSPSGLNQPQHF
J: TRBJ1-5
V: TRBV10-1
D: -

CDR3: CASSPPGQGADGYTF
J: TRBJ1-2
V: TRBV18
D: TRBD1

CDR3: CASSQGAAGDGYTF
J: TRBJ1-2
V: TRBV4-2
D: -

CDR3: CASSSLAGVSSYNEQFF
J: TRBJ2-1
V: TRBV14
D: TRBD2

CDR3: CASSQYSTASFF
J: TRBJ2-1
V: TRBV14
D: -

CDR3: CASIPQGAMNTEAFF
J: TRBJ1-1
V: TRBV9
D: TRBD1

CDR3: CASSLAVSSGNTIYF
J: TRBJ1-3
V: TRBV7-2
D: -

CDR3: CASRAEETQYF
J: TRBJ2-5
V: TRBV2
D: -

CDR3: CASRYRGRDTEAFF
J: TRBJ1-1
V: TRBV10-2
D: TRBD1

CDR3: CASSRLAGMSDTQYF
J: TRBJ2-3
V: TRBV27
D: TRBD2

CDR3: CASSLLQTSNYGYTF
J: TRBJ1-2
V: TRBV11-2
D: -

CDR3: CASSVEGQGSLHF
J: TRBJ1-6
V: TRBV9
D: TRBD1

CDR3: CASSPGDTYGYTF
J: TRBJ1-2
V: TRBV18
D: -

CDR3: CASSYYSQPETQYF
J: TRBJ2-5
V: TRBV6-2/TRBV6-3
D: -

CDR3: CASSQELGQGTYEQYF
J: TRBJ2-7
V: TRBV4-2
D: TRBD1

CDR3: CASSQGDFSYEQYF
J: TRBJ2-7
V: TRBV4-1
D: -

CDR3: CASSLVDTHSNQPQHF
J: TRBJ1-5
V: TRBV7-2
D: -

CDR3: CASTTTRGAGNQPQHF
J: TRBJ1-5
V: TRBV19
D: -